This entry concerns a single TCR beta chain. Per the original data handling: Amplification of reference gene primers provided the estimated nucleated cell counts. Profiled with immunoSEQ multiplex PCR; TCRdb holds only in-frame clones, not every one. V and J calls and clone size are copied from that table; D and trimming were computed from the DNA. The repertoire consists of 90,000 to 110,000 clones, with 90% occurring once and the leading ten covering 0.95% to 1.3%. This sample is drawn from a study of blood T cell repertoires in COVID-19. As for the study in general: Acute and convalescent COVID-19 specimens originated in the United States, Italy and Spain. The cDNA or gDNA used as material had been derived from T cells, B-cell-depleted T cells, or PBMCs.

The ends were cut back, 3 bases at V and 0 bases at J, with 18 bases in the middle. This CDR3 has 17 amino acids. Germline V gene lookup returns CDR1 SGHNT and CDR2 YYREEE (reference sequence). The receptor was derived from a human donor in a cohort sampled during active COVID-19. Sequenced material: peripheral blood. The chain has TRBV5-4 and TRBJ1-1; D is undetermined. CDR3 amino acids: CASSSPGRGSMNTEAFF. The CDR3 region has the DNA TGTGCCAGCAGCTCCCCAGGACGGGGAAGCATGAACACTGAAGCTTTCTTT.